The 15 T cell receptor beta chains in this list originate from one sample, sequenced in a study of OX40 agonist ivuxolimab in advanced cancers. TCRdb's copy holds only in-frame clones and misses some; the assay was immunoSEQ multiplex PCR. The sample includes approximately 120,000 clones, approximately 90% of them seen just once. The specimen was CD4+ or CD8+ T cells sorted from blood, collected in a trial of the OX40 agonist ivuxolimab. These receptors were taken from an adult with an advanced solid tumor such as melanoma, head and neck, liver or kidney cancer.

The rearrangement links TRBV28 to TRBJ2-7; 12 bases map to TRBD2. The germline CDR1 and CDR2 sequences are MDHEN and SYDVKM. V dropped 3 bases and J dropped 7; count of bases not matched to a gene: 13. The CDR3 is 17 residues long. The CDR3, as DNA: TGTGCCAGCAGTTTCCCCGGGCTAGCGGGAGGGCATGAAGAGCAGTACTTC. Translated, it gives CASSFPGLAGGHEEQYF.

J is TRBJ1-5 and V is TRBV9, with TRBD1 as a possible D gene (5 bases). CDR3 size: 15 residues. Germline CDR1 and CDR2: SGDLS and YYNGEE. The V end lost 4 bases, the J end lost 5 bases, and 16 bases lay between the germline ends. CDR3 sequence (DNA): TGTGCCAGCAGCCCTAGTTCAGGGTCGGATCAGCCCCAGCATTTT. Translating it yields CASSPSSGSDQPQHF. Using reference TRBV9 and TRBJ1-5 for the parts outside the CDR3, the full variable domain is DSGVTQTPKHLITATGQRVTLRCSPRSGDLSVYWYQQSLDQGLQFLIQYYNGEERAKGNILERFSAQQFPDLHSELNLSSLELGDSALYFCASSPSSGSDQPQHFGDGTRLSIL.

This clone appeared once. The chain is built from TRBV28 and TRBJ2-7; D gene ambiguous. The germline V gene encodes CDR1 MDHEN and CDR2 SYDVKM. The CDR3 length is 14 residues. Trimming took off 3 bases at V and 0 bases at J, with 9 bases between the two ends. The CDR3 DNA sequence: TGTGCCAGCAGTTTCGAGGCGGACTCCTACGAGCAGTACTTC. Its protein is CASSFEADSYEQYF.

The chain joins TRBV19 to TRBJ2-6; 8 bases match TRBD1. The CDR3 runs 17 residues. Germline loops: CDR1 LNHDA, CDR2 SQIVND (reference sequence). V lost 7 bases and J lost 0; bases outside the gene matches: 8. This chain's CDR3 is CASNSQGDSSGANVLTF. CDR3 DNA: TGTGCCAGTAATTCACAGGGGGACAGCTCTGGGGCCAACGTCCTGACTTTC.

The chain carries TRBV7-9 and TRBJ1-2; TRBD1 matches at 7 bases. CDR1 and CDR2 from the germline V gene are SEHNR and FQNEAQ (reference sequence). The CDR3 has 13 amino acids. V shed 5 bases and J 6 bases; nucleotides not matched to a gene: 6. The CDR3 bases are TGTGCCAGCAGCAAAACAGGGGAAAATGGCTACACCTTC. Its translation: CASSKTGENGYTF.

V gene TRBV7-2 combines with J gene TRBJ2-5, with 10 positions matching TRBD2. Germline V gene data show CDR1 as SGHTA and CDR2 as FQGNSA. The CDR3 covers 18 residues. The V gene end was trimmed by 5 bases and the J gene end by 0 bases; junction bases not matched to a gene: 12. The CDR3 DNA sequence: TGTGCCAGCAGCCTTGGGAGGACTAGCGGATCGTACCAAGAGACCCAGTACTTC. It is translated as CASSLGRTSGSYQETQYF.

The genes are TRBV13 and TRBJ2-5; maybe TRBD1 (6 bases). Trimming removed 0 bases at V and 2 bases at J, with 13 bases between. CDR1 is PRHDT and CDR2 is FYEKMQ in the germline V gene (reference sequence). This CDR3 contains 16 residues. This chain's CDR3 is CASSLGVRGGQETQYF. The CDR3 coding sequence is TGTGCCAGCAGCTTAGGGGTGCGAGGGGGACAAGAGACCCAGTACTTC.

J is TRBJ2-7 and V is TRBV28; tentatively, D is TRBD1 or TRBD2 (5 bases each). The CDR3 loop spans 16 amino acids. Trimming cost V 6 bases and J 6 bases, with 24 bases left between them. Germline V gene sequence: CDR1 MDHEN, CDR2 SYDVKM. DNA of the CDR3: TGTGCCAGCAGCCTAACGACTGGGGGTCCCTCCGTCGAGCAGTACTTC. Protein sequence: CASSLTTGGPSVEQYF.

The chain recombines TRBV6-5 with TRBJ1-5; D gene ambiguous. The CDR3 length is 15 residues. Trimming pared 0 bases from V and 0 bases from J, leaving 6 bases between. CDR1 is MNHEY and CDR2 is SVGAGI in the germline V gene. CDR3 in DNA: TGTGCCAGCAGTTACTCGTACGGTAGCAATCAGCCCCAGCATTTT. Translated: CASSYSYGSNQPQHF.

The rearrangement joins TRBV2 to TRBJ1-5; D call uncertain. V dropped 7 bases and J dropped 3 bases, with 7 bases sitting between them. Germline loops: CDR1 SNHLY, CDR2 FYNNEI. The CDR3 totals 12 residues. This CDR3 reads CASTLDNQPQHF. In DNA, the CDR3 is TGTGCCAGCACCTTAGACAATCAGCCCCAGCATTTT.

V and J are TRBV9 and TRBJ2-1, with D hard to call. This CDR3 spans 12 amino acids. Trimming shortened V by 4 bases and J by 6 bases, and 8 bases separated the two germline ends. Germline V gene sequence: CDR1 SGDLS, CDR2 YYNGEE. The CDR3 is CASSFGSNEQFF. Written as DNA, the CDR3 is TGTGCCAGCAGCTTCGGGTCCAATGAGCAGTTCTTC.

The chain combines TRBV7-3 with TRBJ2-7; 10 bases are shared with TRBD1. This CDR3 contains 14 residues. Germline trimming cut 2 bases from V and 4 bases from J; bases unmatched to any gene: 2. CDR1 is SGHTA, CDR2 FQGTGA, per germline. The DNA for the CDR3 is TGTGCCAGCAGCTTAGGGACAGGGGAATACGAGCAGTACTTC. Protein sequence: CASSLGTGEYEQYF. The complete variable domain, with remaining parts taken from reference TRBV7-3 and TRBJ2-7, reads GAGVSQTPSNKVTEKGKYVELRCDPISGHTALYWYRQSLGQGPEFLIYFQGTGAADDSGLPNDRFFAVRPEGSVSTLKIQRTERGDSAVYLCASSLGTGEYEQYFGPGTRLTVT.

The gene calls are TRBV20-1 and TRBJ1-1; D not resolved. The germline V gene encodes CDR1 DFQATT and CDR2 SNEGSKA (reference sequence). This CDR3 contains 11 residues. V was cut by 6 bases and J by 6 bases, with 11 bases left in between. The CDR3 here is CSAPTGPEAFF. The CDR3, as DNA: TGCAGTGCCCCGACCGGGCCTGAAGCTTTCTTT.

The V and J genes are TRBV7-2 and TRBJ2-3, with D maybe TRBD2 (6 bases). The length of the CDR3 is 13 residues. Trimming cost V 5 bases and J 5 bases, with 11 bases left between them. Germline-derived CDR1 and CDR2 are SGHTA and FQGNSA. CDR3 sequence reads: CASSPGGVDTQYF. CDR3 sequence (DNA): TGTGCCAGCAGCCCCGGGGGAGTAGATACGCAGTATTTT.

The rearrangement uses TRBV28 and TRBJ1-2; D is uncertain. With 5 bases removed from V and 5 bases from J, the gap between germline ends came to 15 bases. CDR1 is MDHEN and CDR2 is SYDVKM in the germline V gene. The CDR3 totals 14 residues. Here the CDR3 reads CASSVSGRAYGYTF. The DNA of the CDR3 is TGTGCCAGCAGTGTTTCCGGGAGGGCGTATGGCTACACCTTC.